This TCR beta chain is drawn from a study of T cells in localized non-small cell lung cancer. Points from the study as a whole: Of the top 100 tumor clones, median roughly 53 were in adjacent lung, 25 to 35 among its top 100. Sequence data derive from only one tumor region, so heterogeneity remains possible. Compared with tumor, uninvolved adjacent lung displayed greater T cell clonality, ranking highest overall.

Clones were read by immunoSEQ multiplex PCR, and TCRdb kept only the in-frame ones, dropping some. The sample consists of tens of thousands of clones, 88% of them appearing once. Trimming at V came to 6 bases and at J to 9 bases, leaving 0 bases not matched to a gene. The CDR3 runs 12 residues. Germline V gene data show CDR1 as MNHNS and CDR2 as SASEGT. About this clone: Its antigen is not known.

The TCR sequence derives from a woman aged 40 to 75 with stage I squamous cell lung carcinoma. The specimen was peripheral blood, collected before any cancer treatment. This chain links TRBV6-1 with TRBJ1-6, with TRBD1 matching over 9 bases. CDR3: CASRQGASPLHF. The CDR3 DNA follows: TGTGCCAGCAGACAGGGGGCTTCACCCCTCCACTTT.